The clone carrying this T cell receptor beta chain appeared many times. Its antigen is not identified. The CDR3 loop spans 17 amino acids. The ends lost 5 bases at V and 1 base at J; junction bases unmatched: 8. Looked up from germline, CDR1 is MNHEY and CDR2 is SVGAGI. TCRdb re-called the 5' RACE reads with MiXCR, one entry per CDR3 protein. The data show about 360,000 distinct CDR3 sequences, 6.2% seen once. These data originate in a study of T cells after yellow fever vaccination. Study-wide results and caveats: Most clones from primary vaccination were detected again post-booster (approximately 96% CD4, 88% CD8). A faster peak, day 5 versus 15, was reached by the weaker secondary response.

Source: PBMCs, taken 5 days after the yellow fever booster vaccination. The sequence came from a man aged 30-40 years who received the YFV17D yellow fever vaccine. This chain connects TRBV6-5 to TRBJ2-2, with 9 positions matching TRBD1. The CDR3 nucleotides are TGTGCCAGCAGTCCACTAAGGGGACAGGGGAACACCGGGGAGCTGTTTTTT. Translated, it gives CASSPLRGQGNTGELFF.